This T cell receptor (beta chain) was captured by sequencing in a study of T cell responses to AZD1222 COVID-19 vaccine. Study-wide points: The sample set comprised mostly white British donors with more females, and clonal diversity was possibly underestimated. Across spike, vaccine-associated CD4 TCRs were found, dominant at 160-218 and 743-854. Baseline seropositives among AZD1222 recipients totaled only 5 to 7.

Using immunoSEQ multiplex PCR, the repertoire was profiled, and TCRdb retains in-frame clones only, with some absent. The repertoire holds more than 100,000 clones, with 90% as singletons. This CDR3 is built from 16 residues. V shed 1 base and J shed 4 bases, with 18 bases lying between them. CDR1 and CDR2 from the germline V gene are SGHNT and YYREEE (reference sequence). Of note for this clone: Antigen: not known.

The TCR was taken from an adult in good health. The chain has TRBV5-4 and TRBJ2-7; tentatively, D is TRBD1 (6 bases). Material: peripheral blood, obtained on day 0 of AZD1222 vaccination. CDR3 nucleotides: TGTGCCAGCAGCTTGTCTGTCCGCGGAAGGGGGTACGAGCAGTACTTC. Translation: CASSLSVRGRGYEQYF. The full variable domain, rest sourced from reference TRBV5-4 and TRBJ2-7, is ETGVTQSPTHLIKTRGQQVTLRCSSQSGHNTVSWYQQALGQGPQFIFQYYREEENGRGNFPPRFSGLQFPNYSSELNVNALELDDSALYLCASSLSVRGRGYEQYFGPGTRLTVT.